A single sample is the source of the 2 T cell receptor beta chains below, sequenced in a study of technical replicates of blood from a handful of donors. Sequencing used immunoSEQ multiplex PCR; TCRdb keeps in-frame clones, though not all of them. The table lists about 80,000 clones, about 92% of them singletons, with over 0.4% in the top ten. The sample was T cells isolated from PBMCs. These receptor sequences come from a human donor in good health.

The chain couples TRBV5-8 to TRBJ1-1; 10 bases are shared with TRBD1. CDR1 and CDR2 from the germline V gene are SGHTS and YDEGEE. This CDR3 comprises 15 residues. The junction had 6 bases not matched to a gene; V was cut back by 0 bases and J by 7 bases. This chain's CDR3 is CASSLDGTGADEAFF. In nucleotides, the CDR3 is TGTGCCAGCAGCTTGGACGGGACAGGGGCCGATGAAGCTTTCTTT.

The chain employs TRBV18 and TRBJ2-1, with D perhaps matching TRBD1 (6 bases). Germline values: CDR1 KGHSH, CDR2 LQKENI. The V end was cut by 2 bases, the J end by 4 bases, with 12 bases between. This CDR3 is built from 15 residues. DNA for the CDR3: TGTGCCAGCTCACCAACAGGGATGGAATACAATGAGCAGTTCTTC. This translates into CASSPTGMEYNEQFF.